This T cell receptor beta chain was found in a study of human T cells and chemical hapten exposure. Study outcomes and limitations: Expanded TCR sets contained significantly more large CDR3 similarity clusters than controls. The number of TCRs above 1 in 1000 frequency did not change after DPC sensitization.

As handled by the study authors: From 23,224 to 690,600 TCRs were found per sample, with a median of approximately 96,000. TCRdb passed the RACE reads through MiXCR, listing each CDR3 protein once. The V and J calls, along with clone size, are taken from TCRdb and not from the paper's own processing. This sample has roughly 71,000 distinct CDR3 sequences, with 11% found just once. Time point noted: patch test 3, about 24 weeks after DPC sensitization. The treatment was: therapeutic diphenylcyclopropenone sensitization with weekly scalp DPC. Patches went on only after blood had been drawn each time. As regards this clonotype: Its antigen remains unidentified.

The sequence came from a woman aged 45-65 years with alopecia areata. Some clones in this sample may be carry-over from other donors' samples. This specimen consisted of whole blood, obtained in connection with sensitization to the hapten diphenylcyclopropenone (DPC).

CDR3 amino acids: CSGITGGTEAFF. CDR3 nucleotide sequence: TGCAGCGGGATAACAGGGGGGACTGAAGCTTTCTTT. This rearrangement joins TRBV29-1 to TRBJ1-1, with 8 bases aligning to TRBD1. Unmatched junction bases numbered 6, after V lost 7 bases and J lost 5 bases. The CDR3 length is 12 residues. Per the germline V gene, CDR1 is SQVTM and CDR2 is ANQGSEA.